One sample yielded the 7 T cell receptor beta chains listed below, sequenced in a study of shared T cell receptors in the human thymus. The method was immunoSEQ multiplex PCR; TCRdb's version includes in-frame clones alone and lacks a portion of them. The sample gives hundreds of thousands of clones, around 85% of which show up once; more than 0.008% is in the top ten. This same sample was also part of a study on human thymus T cells.

Sequencing used thymocytes. These receptors were obtained from a girl younger than two with a congenital heart defect.

This clone was counted between two and nine times. This sequence joins TRBV10-3 and TRBJ1-3; D is perhaps TRBD1 (6 bases). Trimming took 8 bases from V and 3 from J, leaving 17 bases between them. The CDR3 runs to 15 residues. Germline lookup yields CDR1 ENHRY and CDR2 SYGVKD. CDR3 sequence (DNA): TGTGCCATCGGGTGGACAGCACCATTTGGAAACACCATATATTTT. As protein: CAIGWTAPFGNTIYF.

This chain joins TRBV9 and TRBJ2-5, with D possibly being TRBD1 (5 bases). CDR1 and CDR2 (germline): SGDLS, YYNGEE. Trimming left V 3 bases short and J 2 bases short, with 14 bases between. The CDR3 length is 15 residues. CDR3 amino acids: CASSARKTAQETQYF. The CDR3 nucleotides read TGTGCCAGCAGCGCTAGAAAGACAGCTCAAGAGACCCAGTACTTC.

The V gene is TRBV6-5, the J gene TRBJ2-7, with 10 bases that match TRBD1. Germline-derived CDR1 and CDR2 are MNHEY and SVGAGI. J lost 4 bases, V lost 6 bases, and 9 bases had no gene match. The length of the CDR3 is 15 residues. The CDR3: CASSSNRDRGYEQYF. The CDR3 nucleotides read TGTGCCAGCAGCTCAAACCGGGACAGGGGTTACGAGCAGTACTTC.

The J gene is TRBJ1-2, the V gene TRBV7-2; TRBD1 is a possible D gene (5 bases). The ends were cut back, 4 bases at V and 4 bases at J, with 10 bases in the middle. The CDR3 covers 13 residues. In germline, CDR1 is SGHTA, CDR2 FQGNSA. In DNA, the CDR3 is TGTGCCAGCAGCTCCCGCGGGGGCTATGGCTACACCTTC. This encodes CASSSRGGYGYTF. The full variable domain, its missing parts supplied by reference TRBV7-2 and TRBJ1-2, is GAGVSQSPSNKVTEKGKDVELRCDPISGHTALYWYRQSLGQGLEFLIYFQGNSAPDKSGLPSDRFSAERTGGSVSTLTIQRTQQEDSAVYLCASSSRGGYGYTFGSGTRLTVV.

The chain recombines TRBV11-2 with TRBJ2-7; 8 positions match TRBD2. This CDR3 has 15 residues. Trimming removed 1 base from V and 7 bases from J; junction bases left unmatched: 9. Germline V gives CDR1 SGHAT, CDR2 FQNNGV. CDR3 protein: CASSLGERRGEEQYF. The CDR3 DNA follows: TGTGCCAGCAGCTTAGGAGAACGGCGGGGGGAAGAGCAGTACTTC.

CDR3 sequence: CASSQGDREGVSGNSPLHF. The CDR3 DNA follows: TGTGCCAGCAGCCAAGGGGACAGGGAGGGCGTAAGTGGTAATTCACCCCTCCACTTT. The chain is built from TRBV14 and TRBJ1-6; 9 bases line up with TRBD1. With V trimmed by 1 base and J by 6 bases, 13 bases remained unmatched. Germline lookup yields CDR1 SGHDN and CDR2 FVKESK. The CDR3 extends over 19 amino acids.

The CDR3 region has the DNA TGCGCCAGCAGCTCGAATATATTCCGGGACAGGGGGTGGAACACTGAAGCTTTCTTT. Its translation: CASSSNIFRDRGWNTEAFF. The V gene is TRBV5-1, the J gene TRBJ1-1; 11 bases are a match to TRBD1. V gave up 3 bases and J gave up 1 base; unmatched junction bases: 14. The CDR3 contains 19 residues. Germline CDR1 and CDR2: SGHRS and YFSETQ.